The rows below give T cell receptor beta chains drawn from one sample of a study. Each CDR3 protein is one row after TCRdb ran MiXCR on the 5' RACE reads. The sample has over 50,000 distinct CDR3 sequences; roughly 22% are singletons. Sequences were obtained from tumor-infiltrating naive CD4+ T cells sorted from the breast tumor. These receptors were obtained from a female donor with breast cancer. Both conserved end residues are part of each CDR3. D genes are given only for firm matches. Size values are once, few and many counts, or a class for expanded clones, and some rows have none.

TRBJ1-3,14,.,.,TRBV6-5,TGTGCCAGCAGACCCCAGGGAACAGGAAACACCATATATTTT,CASRPQGTGNTIYF
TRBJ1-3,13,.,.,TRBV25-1,TGTGCCAGCAGTGACCGAGGAAGAAACACCATATATTTT,CASSDRGRNTIYF
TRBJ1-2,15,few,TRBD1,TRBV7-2,TGTGCCAGCAGCTTAACCCATGGGACAGGGGACGGCTACACCTTC,CASSLTHGTGDGYTF
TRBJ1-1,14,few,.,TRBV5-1,TGCGCCAGCAGCTTTAATGTGGAAAACACTGAAGCTTTCTTT,CASSFNVENTEAFF
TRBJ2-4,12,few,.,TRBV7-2,TGTGCCAGCAGCTTGAACGGACACATTCAGTACTTC,CASSLNGHIQYF
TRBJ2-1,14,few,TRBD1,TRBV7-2,TGTGCCAGCAGCCCGGGACAGGGCCACAATGAGCAGTTCTTC,CASSPGQGHNEQFF
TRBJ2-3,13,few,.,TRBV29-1,TGCAGCGTCTGGACTTCCAGCACAGATACGCAGTATTTT,CSVWTSSTDTQYF
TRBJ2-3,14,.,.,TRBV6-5,TGTGCCACTAGGGCCTCACCGGGCAACGGGGCGCAGTATTTT,CATRASPGNGAQYF
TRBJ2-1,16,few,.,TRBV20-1,TGCAGTGCTAGAGATTTCAGCAAGGGGTCCTACAATGAGCAGTTCTTC,CSARDFSKGSYNEQFF
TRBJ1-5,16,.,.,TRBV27,TGTGCCAGCAGTCCCCGGGGTAGAGCCGTTAATCAGCCCCAGCATTTT,CASSPRGRAVNQPQHF
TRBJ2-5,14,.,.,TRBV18,TGTGCCAGCTCATCCGCTTGGGGTCAAGAGACCCAGTACTTC,CASSSAWGQETQYF
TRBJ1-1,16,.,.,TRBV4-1,TGCGCCAGCAGCCAAGAAGTCGCGAGGACGGGCACTGAAGCTTTCTTT,CASSQEVARTGTEAFF
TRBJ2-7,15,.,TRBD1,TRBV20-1,TGCAGTGCTGAAACCGACAGGGCAAGCTCCTACGAGCAGTACTTC,CSAETDRASSYEQYF
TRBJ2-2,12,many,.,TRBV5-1,TGCGCCAGCAAGGGGTTCACCGGGGAGCTGTTTTTT,CASKGFTGELFF